The subject of this entry is one T cell receptor beta chain. Its antigen is not identified. The source of the sample is a study of T cell responses to AZD1222 COVID-19 vaccine. Study-wide context: Both about-4-week and about-12-week second-dose recipients were combined.

Whole-study results and caveats: At baseline, seropositivity was found in only 5 to 7 AZD1222 recipients. There were repertoire samples only from the period after the peak T cell response.

The data were produced by immunoSEQ multiplex PCR, yet TCRdb's version contains in-frame clones alone and is incomplete. The sample yields about 100,000 clones, over 90% seen once. Trimming pared 2 bases from V and 5 bases from J, leaving 7 bases between. CDR3 size: 14 residues. The germline V gene encodes CDR1 KGHSH and CDR2 LQKENI. The sequence derives from an adult in good health. This chain connects TRBV18 to TRBJ1-6; perhaps TRBD1 as D (6 bases). Sequencing was performed on peripheral blood, taken on day 0 of AZD1222 vaccination. CDR3 sequence: CASSPGGDNSPLHF. The CDR3 coding sequence is TGTGCCAGCTCACCAGGGGGCGATAATTCACCCCTCCACTTT.